The 4 T cell receptor beta chains below all came from one sample that was sequenced in a study of blood T cells in healthy people across ages. Together with a sample-barcoded 5' primer, a J-beta primer mix was included in a second PCR lasting roughly 6 to 12 cycles. TCRdb reanalysed the 5' RACE reads using MiXCR and keeps one entry per CDR3 protein. The sample yields roughly 1.4 million distinct CDR3 sequences, around 59% seen once. The material sequenced was blood. All receptors come from a man between 18 and 35 years old in good health.

This clonotype was counted only a few times. The genes are TRBV5-1 and TRBJ1-2; 8 nucleotides line up with TRBD1. CDR3 length: 16 amino acids. The germline gives CDR1 SGHRS, CDR2 YFSETQ. V dropped 3 bases and J dropped 6; count of bases not matched to a gene: 13. The CDR3 here is CASSSTRQGNRHGYTF. CDR3 nucleotide sequence: TGCGCCAGCAGCTCCACAAGACAGGGGAATCGACATGGCTACACCTTC.

This clonotype was seen a handful of times. The rearrangement joins TRBV10-3 to TRBJ2-3; D remains ambiguous. V dropped 3 bases and J dropped 3 bases, with 4 bases sitting between them. From germline, CDR1 is ENHRY and CDR2 SYGVKD. The CDR3 loop spans 12 amino acids. CDR3 coding DNA: TGTGCCATCAGTGACGAGACAGATACGCAGTATTTT. Protein sequence: CAISDETDTQYF.

There are many counts of this clonotype. A read error may account for a junction end that differs from germline. The gene calls are TRBV12-3 or TRBV12-4 and TRBJ2-7; D not certain. The CDR3 is made up of 13 amino acids. The CDR3 region is CASSLGYSYEQYF. The CDR3 DNA sequence: TGTGCCAGCAGCTTAGGATACTCCTACGAGCAGTACTTC.

V gene TRBV20-1 combines with J gene TRBJ2-3, with 14 bases matching TRBD2. This CDR3 region has 17 residues. V was pared by 4 bases and J by 5 bases, with 11 bases of the junction left unmatched. Per the germline V gene, CDR1 is DFQATT and CDR2 is SNEGSKA (reference sequence). The chain's CDR3 is CSATSTSGRAPRDTQYF. The DNA for the CDR3 is TGCAGTGCTACCTCGACTAGCGGGAGGGCCCCGAGAGATACGCAGTATTTT.